Detailed here is one T cell receptor (beta chain). Its antigen is unknown. The record originates from a study of shared clonotypes between healthy human individuals. Study findings and constraints: The sharing of 4% to 5.5% of naive CD4 clonotypes was seen across a few donors.

Naive CD45RA+ and memory CD45RA-negative subsets were split from CD4+ cells. The assay was run at deep level. The repertoire was sequenced with immunoSEQ multiplex PCR; TCRdb's copy has only in-frame clones and lacks some. The repertoire holds about 2.3 million clones, with about nine tenths as singletons. The receptor was derived from a man aged 18 to 29 in good health. Some clones in this sample may be carry-over from other donors' samples. Material: naive CD4+ T cells from PBMCs. Subset meaning: CD45RA+ positively selected.

DNA of the CDR3: TGTGCTAGTGGGAAGGGAGGGGGTCAAGAGACCCAGTACTTC. Its protein product is CASGKGGGQETQYF. The chain uses TRBV12-5 and TRBJ2-5; TRBD2 is a possible D gene (7 bases). Germline V gene data show CDR1 as LGHNT and CDR2 as FRNRAP. The CDR3 runs 14 residues. Trimming stripped 6 bases from V and 2 bases from J, with 13 bases between. Variable domain in full (rest from reference TRBV12-5 and TRBJ2-5): DARVTQTPRHKVTEMGQEVTMRCQPILGHNTVFWYRQTMMQGLELLAYFRNRAPLDDSGMPKDRFSAEMPDATLATLKIQPSEPRDSAVYFCASGKGGGQETQYFGPGTRLLVL.